Listed below are T cell receptor beta chains from one sample, sequenced in a study of cytomegalovirus exposure and HLA in healthy donors. Repertoires were generated with immunoSEQ multiplex PCR, while TCRdb's copy carries only in-frame clones and drops some. The table includes over 200,000 clones, over 70% detected once. The specimen sequenced was PBMCs. The receptors stem from a woman in her sixties or seventies in good health and CMV-seropositive. Both conserved end residues are part of each CDR3. The order of the fields is D gene, clone size, J gene, V gene, CDR3 DNA, CDR3 protein. The D gene is left open where the match is weak. Rows may omit the clone size; those that give it use once, few, many or a size class.

>TRBD1|once|TRBJ1-1|TRBV6-6
TGTGCCAGCTCACGACAGGGGGAGGGCACTGAAGCTTTCTTT
CASSRQGEGTEAFF
>NA|few|TRBJ1-1|TRBV15
TGTGCCACCAGCAGATTACTTTCTAACACTGAAGCTTTCTTT
CATSRLLSNTEAFF
>TRBD2|NA|TRBJ2-4|TRBV19
TGTGCCAGTAGTATTGGTTCGGGCAGCGGGAGGATTCAGTACTTC
CASSIGSGSGRIQYF
>TRBD1|few|TRBJ1-3|TRBV4-1
TGCGCCAGCAGCCTATGGGACAGTTCTGGAAACACCATATATTTT
CASSLWDSSGNTIYF
>TRBD1|NA|TRBJ1-5|TRBV4-3
TGCGCCAGCAGCCAAGACCGACAGGGATTCCAGCCCCAGCATTTT
CASSQDRQGFQPQHF
>TRBD2|NA|TRBJ2-1|TRBV4-1
TGCGCCAGCAGCCAAGTCGGGGGGGAATCCTACAATGAGCAGTTCTTC
CASSQVGGESYNEQFF
>TRBD2|NA|TRBJ2-2|TRBV4-3
TGCGCCAGCAGCGCGGGGGGATCAGGAGGTTACGCCGGGGAGCTGTTTTTT
CASSAGGSGGYAGELFF
>TRBD1|NA|TRBJ1-2|TRBV6-6
TGTGCCAGCAGCAGGGGACAGGGAATCGGGGCCGATGGCTACACCTTC
CASSRGQGIGADGYTF
>NA|NA|TRBJ1-2|TRBV7-2
TGTGCCAGCACCTTCTACAGGTGGAGCTATGGCTACACCTTC
CASTFYRWSYGYTF
>TRBD2|NA|TRBJ2-1|TRBV9
TGTGCCAGCAGCGTTAGCGGGCCTACCGAGGGTGAGCAGTTCTTC
CASSVSGPTEGEQFF
>NA|NA|TRBJ2-1|TRBV6-1
TGTGCCAGCAGTGGAGCGGATCCCGGGAATGAGCAGTTCTTC
CASSGADPGNEQFF
>TRBD2|NA|TRBJ2-3|TRBV7-2
TGTGCCAGCAGCTTGACTAGCGGGAATCCAGATACGCAGTATTTT
CASSLTSGNPDTQYF
>NA|NA|TRBJ1-3|TRBV5-1
TGCGCCAGCAGCACACAGGGCTCTGGAAACACCATATATTTT
CASSTQGSGNTIYF
>TRBD1|NA|TRBJ2-2|TRBV7-9
TGTTCCAGCAGCCAGAAGGGACAGTCGAACACCGGGGAGCTGTTTTTT
CSSSQKGQSNTGELFF
>TRBD2|few|TRBJ2-1|TRBV6-4
TGTGCCAGCAGTGACGTTAGCGGGAGCTCCTACAATGAGCAGTTCTTC
CASSDVSGSSYNEQFF
>NA|NA|TRBJ2-2|TRBV30
TGTGCCTGGAGTTCCCTTAATTTGAACACCGGGGAGCTGTTTTTT
CAWSSLNLNTGELFF
>NA|few|TRBJ2-1|TRBV1
TGCACCAGCAGCCGAACTTCATCCCGACTAGCGGGGGGTCACAATGAGCAGTTCTTC
CTSSRTSSRLAGGHNEQFF
>NA|few|TRBJ1-4|TRBV28
TGTGCCAGCAGTTTCGGTAATGAAAAACTGTTTTTT
CASSFGNEKLFF
>NA|NA|TRBJ2-7|TRBV7-7
TGTGCCAGCAGTCCCGGGCAGGGCTACGAGCAGTACTTC
CASSPGQGYEQYF
>NA|NA|TRBJ2-6|TRBV5-5
TGTGCCAGCAGCCCGCAAGGTGGGGCCGAAGGGGCCAACGTCCTGACTTTC
CASSPQGGAEGANVLTF
>NA|NA|TRBJ2-7|TRBV28
TGTGCCAGCAGGCGGGACGCCTCCTACGAGCAGTACTTC
CASRRDASYEQYF
>TRBD1|NA|TRBJ2-7|TRBV7-7
TGTGCCAGCAGCCGGGGACAGGGGAAGTACGAGCAGTACTTC
CASSRGQGKYEQYF
>NA|few|TRBJ1-6|TRBV4-3
TGCGCCAGCAGCCAAGATCTTGGCAGGGCTTCACCCCTCCACTTT
CASSQDLGRASPLHF
>NA|NA|TRBJ1-5|TRBV2
TGTGCCAGCAGGACGACACAGGGACAGCCCCAGCATTTT
CASRTTQGQPQHF
>TRBD1|NA|TRBJ2-1|TRBV5-1
TGCGCCAGCAGCTGGGGGACAGGAAGCAATGAGCAGTTCTTC
CASSWGTGSNEQFF
>TRBD1|once|TRBJ2-7|TRBV28
TGTGCCAGCTGGGACAGGGGCTACTACGAGCAGTACTTC
CASWDRGYYEQYF
>NA|NA|TRBJ1-1|TRBV6-4
TGTGCCAGCAGTTCAACGGGAGAGAACACTGAAGCTTTCTTT
CASSSTGENTEAFF
>TRBD2|NA|TRBJ2-5|TRBV7-6
TGTGCCAGCAGCGCGGGACTAGCGGGAGGGGGGCAGGAGACCCAGTACTTC
CASSAGLAGGGQETQYF
>TRBD1|NA|TRBJ1-6|TRBV6-5
TGTGCCAGCAGTTACTCGACAGGGACGCCTTCACCCCTCCACTTT
CASSYSTGTPSPLHF
>TRBD2|NA|TRBJ2-1|TRBV4-2
TGTGCCAGCAGCCCAGGGGGACTAGCGGGGGAGGATTACAATGAGCAGTTCTTC
CASSPGGLAGEDYNEQFF
>NA|once|TRBJ2-5|TRBV5-1
TGCGCCAGCAGCCCGTACCGAGGGAACCAAGAGACCCAGTACTTC
CASSPYRGNQETQYF
>TRBD2|NA|TRBJ2-2|TRBV18
TGTGCCAGCTCAGCTCAAGGGACTAGCGGGAGCACCGGGGAGCTGTTTTTT
CASSAQGTSGSTGELFF
>NA|NA|TRBJ1-2|TRBV4-1
TGCGCCAGCTCGCAGGGTTTGACTAACTATGGCTACACCTTC
CASSQGLTNYGYTF
>NA|once|TRBJ1-5|TRBV9
TGTGCCAGCAGCGTAGAAGGTGGCGGTCAGCCCCAGCATTTT
CASSVEGGGQPQHF
>NA|NA|TRBJ2-6|TRBV18
TGTGCCAGCTCACCATCCTCTGGGGCCAACGTTCTGACTTTC
CASSPSSGANVLTF
>NA|few|TRBJ1-6|TRBV5-4
TGTGCCAGCAGCTTGGTGGAGAATTCACCCCTCCACTTT
CASSLVENSPLHF
>TRBD1|once|TRBJ1-5|TRBV28
TGTGCCAGCAGTCCAAATCCAGGGGGCGGTCAGCCCCAGCATTTT
CASSPNPGGGQPQHF
>NA|NA|TRBJ2-1|TRBV20-1
TGCAGTGCTTCCCATCAAGAGCAGTTCTTC
CSASHQEQFF
>NA|NA|TRBJ1-1|TRBV18
TGTGCCAGCTCTCAGGGGACCTCCAATGAAGCTTTCTTT
CASSQGTSNEAFF
>NA|NA|TRBJ1-6|TRBV6-5
TGTGCCAGCAGTTTACTCACCGCGGGTTCACCCCTCCACTTT
CASSLLTAGSPLHF
>NA|NA|TRBJ1-1|TRBV6-4
TGTGCCAGCAGACACACAGGACGGGAGACTGAAGCTTTCTTT
CASRHTGRETEAFF
>TRBD1|few|TRBJ1-1|TRBV27
TGTGCCAGCAGTTTATCGGTCTCCGGGACAGTGGTCACTGAAGCTTTCTTT
CASSLSVSGTVVTEAFF
>TRBD1|NA|TRBJ1-4|TRBV23-1
TGCGCCAGCAGTCAATCGGGGGACAGGGAAGAAAAACTGTTTTTT
CASSQSGDREEKLFF